This T cell receptor beta chain was captured by sequencing in a study of T cells in Graves' hyperthyroidism and ophthalmopathy (dated by TCRdb to between 2019 and 2020). Describing the broader study: Peripheral blood was sampled at the time of initial diagnosis, prior to any treatment. TCR V-J signatures able to tell the groups apart were searched for in a discovery cohort of around 95 patients, of whom under 45 had Graves' ophthalmopathy and 55 to 60 had stable Graves' hyperthyroidism. Whether ophthalmopathy could be predicted prospectively was tested in an independent validation cohort made up of roughly 20 hyperthyroidism patients plus 17 patients who later progressed to ophthalmopathy. The roughly 90 discovery patients were divided at random into training and test sets in a 7:3 ratio. Thyroid tissue and blood T-cell repertoires from about six Graves' hyperthyroidism patients were also compared in the study. Following sampling, methimazole starting at 30 mg daily was given to hyperthyroidism patients, and high-dose intravenous methylprednisolone was given to ophthalmopathy patients. The paper describes TCR Vbeta CDR3 sequencing of 140 or so peripheral blood samples, made up of under 50 ophthalmopathy patients, approximately 73 hyperthyroidism patients and 17 progressor patients.

Stable Graves' hyperthyroidism was defined as the absence of progression to ophthalmopathy over 18 months of follow-up. Hyperthyroidism patients were aged 18 to 65 years and newly diagnosed, with disease duration of less than 2 months. Any patient with an uncontrolled infection, another autoimmune disease, pregnancy or lactation was excluded. Diagnoses were established on the basis of clinical symptoms, serum thyroxine and TRAb, thyroid ultrasound, and orbital computed tomography. PBMCs were separated from 10 ml of fresh peripheral blood using Ficoll-Paque density gradient centrifugation. Total RNA was extracted with Trizol reagent, and quality was checked on an Agilent 2100 Bioanalyzer. For this clonotype: Its antigen is unknown. No base quality values were provided; no much bigger clone lies one nucleotide off.

Based on the germline V gene (reference sequence), the CDR1 and CDR2 sequences are SGHNT and YYREEE. Clipping removes 3 bases from V and 7 bases from J, with 17 as the unmatched junction base count. The CDR3, from cysteine to phenylalanine, totals 17 residues. Here the CDR3 DNA is all that survives: 51 bases in frame from base 1. Findings and caveats that apply to the study as a whole: During validation, the model predicted progression to ophthalmopathy a median of approximately 6 months ahead of onset, with almost 71% sensitivity and around 72% specificity. Blood samples also contained most of the expanded thyroid clonotypes (frequency above 0.001), which suggests that blood repertoires may reflect thyroid immune responses. Sample size was not statistically predetermined, and investigators were not blinded to group allocation. In cross-validation, a model built on a 13 V-J signature told ophthalmopathy apart from stable hyperthyroidism with approximately 91% sensitivity and about 81% specificity, and in testing the same model reached 80%/75%.

The TCR beta CDR3 regions were amplified from RNA transcripts. For the first round of RT-PCR on the TCR CDR3, the HTBI primer set was used together with the Qiagen OneStep RT-PCR kit. A second multiplex PCR round built the libraries, followed by size selection and purification. Sequencing of the libraries was done on an Illumina HiSeq2000 using paired-end 100 bp reads. The paper's data handling went like this. SOAPnuke was used to process the raw data, with reads discarded if the reads contained adapters or uncalled bases, had a mean Phred below 15, or lacked an exact constant-primer or identifier match. High-quality paired reads were merged using COPE v1.2.5, and each unique nucleotide sequence was defined as a clonotype. Clonotypes were aligned to IMGT TRBV, TRBD and TRBJ reference segments using MiTCR v1.1. Analysis was restricted to V-J combinations with a frequency above 0.0001, which covered 99.2% of repertoires. A TCS score was defined as the ratio of F50 (clonal expansion) to E x V (chaos), with BLOSUM62-based TCRdist applied between CDR3 peptides within each V-J. Welch's t-statistics and random forest reduced 450 to 600 V-J features to 10 to 15, which were used in a naive Bayes classifier (R e1071). The raw public data were reprocessed by TCRdb itself: fastp quality trimming at Q25, MiXCR clonotype calling, in-frame beta chains only. For every CDR3 protein sequence, its rows merge into one entry that carries the most common genes and DNA. TCRdb assigned the V and J calls; the authors' analysis was not used. The sample contains 350,000 or so distinct CDR3 sequences, roughly a fifth of them found a single time. Clones ranked in the top ten supply over 45% of the sample.

The specimen sequenced was blood. This TCR was recovered from a woman aged 50 to 60 with Graves' hyperthyroidism. Here the chain combines TRBV5-4 and TRBJ2-7; 9 bases in between match TRBD1. In nucleotide form, the sequence is TGTGCCAGCAGCTGGGGGGACAGGGTGGTCCCGAACGGGGAGCAGTACTTC. The resulting protein is CASSWGDRVVPNGEQYF.